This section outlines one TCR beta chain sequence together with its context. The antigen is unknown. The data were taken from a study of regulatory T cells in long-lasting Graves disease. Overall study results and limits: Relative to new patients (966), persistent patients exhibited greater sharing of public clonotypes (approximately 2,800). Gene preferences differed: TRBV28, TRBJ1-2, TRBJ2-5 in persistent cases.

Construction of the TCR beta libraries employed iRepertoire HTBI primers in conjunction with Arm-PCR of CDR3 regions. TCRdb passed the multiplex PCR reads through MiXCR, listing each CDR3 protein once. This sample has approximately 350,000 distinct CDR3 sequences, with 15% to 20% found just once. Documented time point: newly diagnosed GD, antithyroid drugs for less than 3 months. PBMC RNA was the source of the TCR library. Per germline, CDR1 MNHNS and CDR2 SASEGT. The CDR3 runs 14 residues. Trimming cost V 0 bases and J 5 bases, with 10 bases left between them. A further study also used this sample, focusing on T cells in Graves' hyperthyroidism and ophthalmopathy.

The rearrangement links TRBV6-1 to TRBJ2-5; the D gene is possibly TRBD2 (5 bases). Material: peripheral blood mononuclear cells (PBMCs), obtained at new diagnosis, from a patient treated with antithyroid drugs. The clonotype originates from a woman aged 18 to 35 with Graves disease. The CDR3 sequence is CASSEASGVETQYF. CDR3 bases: TGTGCCAGCAGTGAAGCATCCGGGGTTGAGACCCAGTACTTC.